These 8 T cell receptor beta chains originate from one sample sequenced in a study of T cell responses to AZD1222 COVID-19 vaccine. The protocol was immunoSEQ multiplex PCR, while the TCRdb copy is restricted to in-frame clones and leaves out a portion. This sample has 100,000 to 150,000 clones, with 90% found just once. The specimen was peripheral blood, collected on day 0 of AZD1222 vaccination. Every receptor here comes from an adult in good health.

The J gene is TRBJ1-2, the V gene TRBV3-1 (or the pseudogene TRBV3-2); a weak D match, TRBD1 (5 bases). The CDR3 totals 15 residues. V lost 5 bases, J lost 4 bases, and 17 bases lay in between. Germline V gene sequence: CDR1 LGHDT, CDR2 YNNKEL (reference sequence). The CDR3 loop reads CASSSWIGASYGYTF. The CDR3 DNA is TGTGCCAGCAGCTCCTGGATCGGGGCCTCCTATGGCTACACCTTC.

The chain carries TRBV30 and TRBJ2-5, with D perhaps TRBD1 or TRBD2 (5 bases each). V shed 3 bases and J shed 5 bases, with 10 bases lying between them. CDR3 length: 12 amino acids. CDR1 GTSNPN and CDR2 SVGIG come from the germline V gene (reference sequence). Here the CDR3 DNA reads TGTGCCTGGAGCGGGGCGGGCGAGACCCAGTACTTC. Amino acid sequence: CAWSGAGETQYF.

In DNA form, the CDR3 reads TGTGCCAGCAGTTACTCACTTTCGGCTAACTATGGCTACACCTTC. Translated: CASSYSLSANYGYTF. This chain uses TRBV6-5 with TRBJ1-2; D gene unclear. CDR1 is MNHEY and CDR2 is SVGAGI in the germline V gene. The CDR3 loop spans 15 amino acids. The ends were cut back, 0 bases at V and 0 bases at J, with 8 bases in the middle.

CDR3 region: CASSERRGGSNQPQHF. The CDR3 DNA sequence: TGTGCCAGCAGTGAACGGCGAGGGGGTAGCAATCAGCCCCAGCATTTT. The V gene is TRBV6-1, the J gene TRBJ1-5; TRBD1 is a possible D gene (6 bases). There are 16 residues in the CDR3. V shed 2 bases and J shed 0 bases, with 11 bases lying between them. Germline V lookup: CDR1 MNHNS, CDR2 SASEGT.

The genes are TRBV28 and TRBJ2-7; 8 bases are a match to TRBD1. Trimming removed 6 bases from V and 2 bases from J; junction bases left unmatched: 3. Germline CDR1 MDHEN, CDR2 SYDVKM. The CDR3 loop spans 13 amino acids. The CDR3 sequence is CASRLDRAYEQYF. The CDR3 DNA follows: TGTGCCAGCAGGCTGGACAGGGCCTACGAGCAGTACTTC.

Here the CDR3 DNA reads TGTGCCTGGAGTGTATTAGGGCAGGGCGTAGACGAGCAGTACTTC. It translates to CAWSVLGQGVDEQYF. This rearrangement joins TRBV30 to TRBJ2-7; tentative D call: TRBD1 (5 bases). Germline V gives CDR1 GTSNPN, CDR2 SVGIG (reference sequence). The CDR3 extends over 15 amino acids. V was clipped by 0 bases and J by 5 bases, with 17 bases between them.

The chain joins TRBV27 to TRBJ1-6, with a tentative D call TRBD1 (5 bases). CDR3 length: 16 residues. CDR1 and CDR2 from the germline V gene are MNHEY and SMNVEV (reference sequence). Trimming took 3 bases from V and 3 from J, leaving 12 bases between them. The chain's CDR3 is CASSFGQGDYNSPLHF. The CDR3 DNA follows: TGTGCCAGCAGTTTTGGTCAGGGAGACTATAATTCACCCCTCCACTTT.

The chain couples TRBV19 to TRBJ1-5; no firm D call. CDR1 and CDR2 (germline): LNHDA, SQIVND (reference sequence). CDR3 length: 14 residues. V was trimmed by 0 bases and J by 7 bases, leaving 10 bases between them. CDR3 amino acids: CASSIEGLWQPQHF. DNA of the CDR3: TGTGCCAGTAGTATAGAAGGGCTGTGGCAGCCCCAGCATTTT. Full variable domain (outside the CDR3, taken from reference TRBV19 and TRBJ1-5): DGGITQSPKYLFRKEGQNVTLSCEQNLNHDAMYWYRQDPGQGLRLIYYSQIVNDFQKGDIAEGYSVSREKKESFPLTVTSAQKNPTAFYLCASSIEGLWQPQHFGDGTRLSIL.